This entry is about one T cell receptor (beta chain). The RNA, about 0.45 to 1 ug, was put through reverse transcription using random hexamers. TCRdb re-analysed the immunoSEQ multiplex PCR reads in MiXCR, keeping a single row per CDR3 protein. The sample carries some 180,000 distinct CDR3 sequences, around 90% recorded once. The record originates from a study of CD8 T cells in Susac syndrome. The CDR3 sequence is 16 residues long. The V end lost 4 bases, the J end lost 1 base, and 17 bases lay between the germline ends. The V gene's germline CDR1 is MDHEN and CDR2 SYDVKM. The V call is TRBV28, the J call TRBJ2-7, with D perhaps TRBD1 (6 bases). Sequenced input: CD4+ T cells from PBMCs. The clonotype was recovered from a human donor with Susac syndrome. As DNA, the CDR3 is TGTGCCAGCAGTTCCTTCTGGACAGAATCATCCTACGAGCAGTACTTC. It yields the protein CASSSFWTESSYEQYF.